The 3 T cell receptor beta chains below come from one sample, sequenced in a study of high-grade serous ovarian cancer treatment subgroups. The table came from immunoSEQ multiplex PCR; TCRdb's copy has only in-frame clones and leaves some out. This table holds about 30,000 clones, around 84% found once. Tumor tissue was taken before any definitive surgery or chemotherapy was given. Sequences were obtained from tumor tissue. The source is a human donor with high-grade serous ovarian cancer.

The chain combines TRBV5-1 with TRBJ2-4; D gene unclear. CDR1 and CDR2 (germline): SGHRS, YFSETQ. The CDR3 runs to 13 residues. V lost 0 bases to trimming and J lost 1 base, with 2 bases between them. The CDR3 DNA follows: TGCGCCAGCAGCTTGGGGGCCAAAAACATTCAGTACTTC. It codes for CASSLGAKNIQYF.

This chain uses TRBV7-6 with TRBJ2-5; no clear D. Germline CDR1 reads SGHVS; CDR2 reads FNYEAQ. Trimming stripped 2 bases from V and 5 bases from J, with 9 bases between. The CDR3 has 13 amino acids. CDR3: CASSLPPRETQYF. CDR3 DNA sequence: TGTGCCAGCAGCTTACCACCCCGTGAGACCCAGTACTTC.

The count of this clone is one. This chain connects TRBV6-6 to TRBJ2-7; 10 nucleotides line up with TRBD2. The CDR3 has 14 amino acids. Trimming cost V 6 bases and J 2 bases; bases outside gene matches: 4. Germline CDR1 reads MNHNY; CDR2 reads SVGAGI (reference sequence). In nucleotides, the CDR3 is TGTGCCAGCAGCTCTAGCGGGGGAACCTACGAGCAGTACTTC. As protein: CASSSSGGTYEQYF.